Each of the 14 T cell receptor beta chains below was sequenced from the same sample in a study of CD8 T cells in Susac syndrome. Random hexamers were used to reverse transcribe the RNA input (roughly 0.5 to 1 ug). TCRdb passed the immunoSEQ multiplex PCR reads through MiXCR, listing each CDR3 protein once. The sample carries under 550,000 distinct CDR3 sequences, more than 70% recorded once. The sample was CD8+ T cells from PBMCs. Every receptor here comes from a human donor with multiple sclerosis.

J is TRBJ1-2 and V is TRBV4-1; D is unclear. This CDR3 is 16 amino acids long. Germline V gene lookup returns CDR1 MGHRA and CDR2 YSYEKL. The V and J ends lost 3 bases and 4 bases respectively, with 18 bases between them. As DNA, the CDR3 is TGCGCCAGCAGCCACTACATAGGGCCGGACTTCTATGGCTACACCTTC. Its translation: CASSHYIGPDFYGYTF.

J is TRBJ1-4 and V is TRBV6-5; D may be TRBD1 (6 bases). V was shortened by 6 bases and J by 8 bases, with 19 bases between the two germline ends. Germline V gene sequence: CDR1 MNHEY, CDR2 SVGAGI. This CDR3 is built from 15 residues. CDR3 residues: CASRTAGGYEEKLFF. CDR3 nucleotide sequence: TGTGCCAGCAGGACAGCGGGGGGCTACGAGGAAAAACTGTTTTTT.

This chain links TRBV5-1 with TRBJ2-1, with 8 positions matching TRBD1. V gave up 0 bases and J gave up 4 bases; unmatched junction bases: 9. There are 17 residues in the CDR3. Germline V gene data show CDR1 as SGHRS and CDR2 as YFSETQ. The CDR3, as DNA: TGCGCCAGCAGCTTGGGGGACAGGCCCGTGGGGTACAATGAGCAGTTCTTC. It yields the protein CASSLGDRPVGYNEQFF. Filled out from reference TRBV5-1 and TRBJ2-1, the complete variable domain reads KAGVTQTPRYLIKTRGQQVTLSCSPISGHRSVSWYQQTPGQGLQFLFEYFSETQRNKGNFPGRFSGRQFSNSRSEMNVSTLELGDSALYLCASSLGDRPVGYNEQFFGPGTRLTVL.

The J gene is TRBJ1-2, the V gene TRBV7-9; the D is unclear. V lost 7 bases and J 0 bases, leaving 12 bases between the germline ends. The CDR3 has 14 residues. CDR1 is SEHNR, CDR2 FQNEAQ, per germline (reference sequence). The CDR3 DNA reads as TGTGCCAGCACCCATAGGAGAACTAACTATGGCTACACCTTC. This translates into CASTHRRTNYGYTF.

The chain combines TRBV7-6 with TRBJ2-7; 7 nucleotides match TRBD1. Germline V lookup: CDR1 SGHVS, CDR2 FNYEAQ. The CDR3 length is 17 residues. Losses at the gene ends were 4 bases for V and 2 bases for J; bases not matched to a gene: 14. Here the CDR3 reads CASSSHQSGDRAYEQYF. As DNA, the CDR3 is TGTGCCAGCAGCTCGCACCAGTCAGGGGACAGAGCCTACGAGCAGTACTTC.

This CDR3 is CASSYALAGGPTHEQFF. CDR3 coding DNA: TGTGCCAGCAGTTACGCCCTAGCGGGGGGGCCGACCCATGAGCAGTTCTTC. This chain links TRBV6-5 with TRBJ2-1; 12 nucleotides line up with TRBD2. Looked up from germline, CDR1 is MNHEY and CDR2 is SVGAGI. Trimming took 2 bases from V and 8 from J; bases not matched to a gene: 10. The CDR3 has 17 amino acids.

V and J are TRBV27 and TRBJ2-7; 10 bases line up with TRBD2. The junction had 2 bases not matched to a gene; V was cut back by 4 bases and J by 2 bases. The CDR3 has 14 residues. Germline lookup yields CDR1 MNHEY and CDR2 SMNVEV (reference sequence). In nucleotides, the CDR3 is TGTGCCAGCAGTTCAGGACTAGCGGCCTACGAGCAGTACTTC. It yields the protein CASSSGLAAYEQYF.

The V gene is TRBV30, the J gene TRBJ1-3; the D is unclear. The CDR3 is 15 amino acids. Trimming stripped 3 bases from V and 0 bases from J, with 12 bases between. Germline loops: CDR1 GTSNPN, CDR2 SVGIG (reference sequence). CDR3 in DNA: TGTGCCTGGAGCCCCGGGTGGGGCTCTGGAAACACCATATATTTT. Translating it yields CAWSPGWGSGNTIYF.

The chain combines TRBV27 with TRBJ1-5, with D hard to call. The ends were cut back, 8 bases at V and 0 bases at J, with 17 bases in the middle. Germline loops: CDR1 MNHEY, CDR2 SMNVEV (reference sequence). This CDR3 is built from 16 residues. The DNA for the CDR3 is TGTGCCAGCTGGGTTTATTGGGGTAATAGCAATCAGCCCCAGCATTTT. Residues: CASWVYWGNSNQPQHF.

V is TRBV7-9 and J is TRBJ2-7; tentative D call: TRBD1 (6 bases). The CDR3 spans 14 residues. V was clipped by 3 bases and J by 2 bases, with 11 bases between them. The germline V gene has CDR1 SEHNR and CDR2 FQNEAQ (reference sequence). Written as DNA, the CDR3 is TGTGCCAGCAGCTTCTCGGCAGGGGCCTACGAGCAGTACTTC. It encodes CASSFSAGAYEQYF.

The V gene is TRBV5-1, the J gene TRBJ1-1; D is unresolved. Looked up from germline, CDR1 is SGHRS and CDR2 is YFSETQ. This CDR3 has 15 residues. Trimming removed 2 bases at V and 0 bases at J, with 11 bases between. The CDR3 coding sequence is TGCGCCAGCAGCTTTCAGGACCTTATGAACACTGAAGCTTTCTTT. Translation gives CASSFQDLMNTEAFF.

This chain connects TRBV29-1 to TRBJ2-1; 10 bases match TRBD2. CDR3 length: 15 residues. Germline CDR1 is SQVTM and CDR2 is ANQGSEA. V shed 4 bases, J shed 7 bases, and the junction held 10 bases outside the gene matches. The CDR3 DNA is TGCAGCGTTGGTGGGGCTAGCGGGAGCTGGAATGAGCAGTTCTTC. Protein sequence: CSVGGASGSWNEQFF.

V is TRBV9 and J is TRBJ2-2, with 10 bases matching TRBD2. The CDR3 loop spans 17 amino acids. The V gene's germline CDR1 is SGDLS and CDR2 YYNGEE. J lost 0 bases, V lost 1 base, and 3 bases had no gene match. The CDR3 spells CASSVSGLAANTGELFF. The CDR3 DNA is TGTGCCAGCAGCGTATCCGGACTAGCGGCGAACACCGGGGAGCTGTTTTTT.

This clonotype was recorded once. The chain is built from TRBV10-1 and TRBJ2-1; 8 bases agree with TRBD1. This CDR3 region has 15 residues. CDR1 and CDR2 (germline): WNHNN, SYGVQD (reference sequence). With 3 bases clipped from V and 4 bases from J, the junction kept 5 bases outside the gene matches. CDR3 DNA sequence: TGCGCCAGCAGTGAACACAGGGGGACGTACAATGAGCAGTTCTTC. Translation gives CASSEHRGTYNEQFF.